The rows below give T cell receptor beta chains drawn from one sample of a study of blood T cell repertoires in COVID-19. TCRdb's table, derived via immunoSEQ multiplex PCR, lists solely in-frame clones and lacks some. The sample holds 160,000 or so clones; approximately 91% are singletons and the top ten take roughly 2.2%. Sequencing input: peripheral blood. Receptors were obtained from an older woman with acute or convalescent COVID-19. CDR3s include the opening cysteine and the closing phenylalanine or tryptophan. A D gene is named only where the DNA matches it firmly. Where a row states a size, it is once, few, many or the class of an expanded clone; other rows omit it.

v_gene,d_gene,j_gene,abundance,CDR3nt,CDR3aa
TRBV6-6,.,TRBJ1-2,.,TGTGCCAGCAGTTACTCGACAGCTAACTATGGCTACACCTTC,CASSYSTANYGYTF
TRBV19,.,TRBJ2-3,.,TGTGCCAGTAGCCTATGGGGGGGACAGGTTCCCACAGATACGCAGTATTTT,CASSLWGGQVPTDTQYF
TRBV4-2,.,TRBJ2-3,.,TGTGCCAGCAGCCTCGACCGGACAGGCACAGATACGCAGTATTTT,CASSLDRTGTDTQYF
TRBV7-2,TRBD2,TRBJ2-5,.,TGTGCCAGCAGCCCCAGGACTAGCGGGGGGCCAATATCCGAAGAGACCCAGTACTTC,CASSPRTSGGPISEETQYF
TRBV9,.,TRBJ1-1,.,TGTGCCAGCAGCGTCTCATCAGGGCGTCCTGAAGCTTTCTTT,CASSVSSGRPEAFF
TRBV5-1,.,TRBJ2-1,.,TGCGCCAGCAGCGTAGCGGACTCATCCTACAATGAGCAGTTCTTC,CASSVADSSYNEQFF
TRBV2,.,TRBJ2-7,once,TGTGCCAGCAGTGTAGTTGAGCGCTACGAGCAGTACTTC,CASSVVERYEQYF
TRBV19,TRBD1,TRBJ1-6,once,TGTGCCAGTGGAAAGTATGGGACAGGGGAATATTCACCCCTCCACTTT,CASGKYGTGEYSPLHF
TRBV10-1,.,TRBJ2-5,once,TGCGCCAGCAGTGAGTCGGACAGAGACCAAGAGACCCAGTACTTC,CASSESDRDQETQYF
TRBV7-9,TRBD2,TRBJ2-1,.,TGTGCCAGCAGCGTTAGCGGGGGGCTGGGGATCTCCTACAATGAGCAGTTCTTC,CASSVSGGLGISYNEQFF
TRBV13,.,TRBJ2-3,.,TGTGCCAGCAGCTTAGGACAGGGATATTCCACAGATACGCAGTATTTT,CASSLGQGYSTDTQYF
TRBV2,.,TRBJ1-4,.,TGTGCCAGCAGTTTCGGACTACAGTTTGGTAATGAAAAACTGTTTTTT,CASSFGLQFGNEKLFF
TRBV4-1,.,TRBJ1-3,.,TGCGCCAGCAGCCAAGCTCCTAGAGGGAACAGGGCCGAGGGCTCTGGAAACACCATATATTTT,CASSQAPRGNRAEGSGNTIYF
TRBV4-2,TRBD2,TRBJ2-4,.,TGTGCCAGCAGCCAAGGGACGGCTAGCGGGAACATTCAGTACTTC,CASSQGTASGNIQYF
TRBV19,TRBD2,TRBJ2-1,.,TGTGCCAGTAGTATACGACTAGCGGTCGGCAGCTCCTACAATGAGCAGTTCTTC,CASSIRLAVGSSYNEQFF